The clone carrying this TCR beta chain was counted a few times. Trimming stripped 2 bases from V and 4 bases from J, with 14 bases between. The germline CDR1 and CDR2 sequences are SGHVS and FQNEAQ. The CDR3 consists of 15 residues. These data are taken from a study of CD8 T cells in ankylosing spondylitis. MiXCR, run by TCRdb on the 5' RACE reads, gives a single entry per CDR3 protein. The sample lists about 89,000 distinct CDR3 sequences, around 30% occurring once. The sequence derives from a male donor with ankylosing spondylitis or in good health (not recorded which). The specimen was blood, either unsorted or a sorted T cell fraction (not recorded which). The chain carries TRBV7-8 and TRBJ1-1; D perhaps matches TRBD1 (6 bases). CDR3 residues: CASSLRIAGATEAFF. CDR3 in DNA: TGTGCCAGCAGCTTAAGAATCGCAGGGGCCACTGAAGCTTTCTTT. Together with reference TRBV7-8 and TRBJ1-1, the CDR3 gives the full variable domain: GAGVSQSPRYKVAKRGQDVALRCDPISGHVSLFWYQQALGQGPEFLTYFQNEAQLDKSGLPSDRFFAERPEGSVSTLKIQRTQQEDSAVYLCASSLRIAGATEAFFGQGTRLTVV.